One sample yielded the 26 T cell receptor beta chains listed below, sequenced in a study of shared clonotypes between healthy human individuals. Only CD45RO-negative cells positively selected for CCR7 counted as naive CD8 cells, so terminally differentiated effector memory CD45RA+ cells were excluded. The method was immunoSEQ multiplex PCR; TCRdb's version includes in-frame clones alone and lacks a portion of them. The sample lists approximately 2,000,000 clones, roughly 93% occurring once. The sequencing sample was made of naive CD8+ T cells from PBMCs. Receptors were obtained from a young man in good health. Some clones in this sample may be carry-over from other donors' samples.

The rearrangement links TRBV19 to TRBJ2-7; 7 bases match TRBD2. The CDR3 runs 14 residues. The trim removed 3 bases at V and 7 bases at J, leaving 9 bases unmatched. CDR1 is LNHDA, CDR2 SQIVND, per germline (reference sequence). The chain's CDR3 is CASSIEVRGGEQYF. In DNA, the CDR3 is TGTGCCAGTAGTATCGAGGTTAGGGGAGGGGAGCAGTACTTC.

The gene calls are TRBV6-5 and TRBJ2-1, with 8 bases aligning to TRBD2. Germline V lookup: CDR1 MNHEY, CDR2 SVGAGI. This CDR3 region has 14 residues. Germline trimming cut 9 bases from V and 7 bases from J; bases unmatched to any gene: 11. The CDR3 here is CASGGRLAFNEQFF. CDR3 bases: TGTGCCAGTGGCGGGAGACTAGCGTTTAATGAGCAGTTCTTC.

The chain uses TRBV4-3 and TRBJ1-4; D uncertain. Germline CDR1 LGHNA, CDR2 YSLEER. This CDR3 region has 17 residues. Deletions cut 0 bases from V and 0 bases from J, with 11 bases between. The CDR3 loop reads CASSQEAAYATNEKLFF. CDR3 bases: TGCGCCAGCAGCCAAGAGGCAGCTTATGCAACTAATGAAAAACTGTTTTTT.

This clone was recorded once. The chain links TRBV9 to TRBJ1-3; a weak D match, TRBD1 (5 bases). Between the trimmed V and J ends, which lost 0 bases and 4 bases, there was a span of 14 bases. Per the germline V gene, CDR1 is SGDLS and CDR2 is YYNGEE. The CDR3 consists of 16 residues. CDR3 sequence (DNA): TGTGCCAGCAGCGTAGTAGGGGTTTCCCCGGGAAACACCATATATTTT. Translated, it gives CASSVVGVSPGNTIYF.

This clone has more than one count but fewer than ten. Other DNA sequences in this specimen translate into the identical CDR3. The CDR3 here is CASSSGLNEQFF. The CDR3 DNA follows: TGCGCCAGCAGCTCGGGACTCAATGAGCAGTTCTTC. The rearrangement uses TRBV5-1 and TRBJ2-1; TRBD2 is a possible D gene (6 bases). Trimming removed 3 bases from V and 6 bases from J, with 7 bases in between. Germline loops: CDR1 SGHRS, CDR2 YFSETQ. CDR3 size: 12 residues. The variable domain in full, with the rest retrieved from reference TRBV5-1 and TRBJ2-1, is KAGVTQTPRYLIKTRGQQVTLSCSPISGHRSVSWYQQTPGQGLQFLFEYFSETQRNKGNFPGRFSGRQFSNSRSEMNVSTLELGDSALYLCASSSGLNEQFFGPGTRLTVL.

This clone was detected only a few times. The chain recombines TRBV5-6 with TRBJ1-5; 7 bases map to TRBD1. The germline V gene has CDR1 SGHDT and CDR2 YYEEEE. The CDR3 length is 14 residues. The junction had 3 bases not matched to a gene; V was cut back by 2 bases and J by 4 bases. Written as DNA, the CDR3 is TGTGCCAGCAGCTTCGGGACAGTTAATCAGCCCCAGCATTTT. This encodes CASSFGTVNQPQHF.

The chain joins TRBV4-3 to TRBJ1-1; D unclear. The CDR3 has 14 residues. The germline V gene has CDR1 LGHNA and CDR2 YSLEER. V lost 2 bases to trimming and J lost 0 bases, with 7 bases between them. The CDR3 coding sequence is TGCGCCAGCAGCCAACGACGGATGAACACTGAAGCTTTCTTT. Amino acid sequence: CASSQRRMNTEAFF.

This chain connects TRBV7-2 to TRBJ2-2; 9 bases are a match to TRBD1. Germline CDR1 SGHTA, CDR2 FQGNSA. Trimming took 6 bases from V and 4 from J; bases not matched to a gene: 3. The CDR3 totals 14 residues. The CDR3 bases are TGTGCCAGCAGATCGGGACAGGGCACCGGGGAGCTGTTTTTT. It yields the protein CASRSGQGTGELFF.

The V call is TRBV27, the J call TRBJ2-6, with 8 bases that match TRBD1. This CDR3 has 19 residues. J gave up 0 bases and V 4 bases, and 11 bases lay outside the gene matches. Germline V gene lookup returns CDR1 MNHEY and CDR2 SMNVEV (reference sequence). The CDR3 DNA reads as TGTGCCAGCAGTTCCCCGGACAGGGAAACCTACTCTGGGGCCAACGTCCTGACTTTC. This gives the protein CASSSPDRETYSGANVLTF.

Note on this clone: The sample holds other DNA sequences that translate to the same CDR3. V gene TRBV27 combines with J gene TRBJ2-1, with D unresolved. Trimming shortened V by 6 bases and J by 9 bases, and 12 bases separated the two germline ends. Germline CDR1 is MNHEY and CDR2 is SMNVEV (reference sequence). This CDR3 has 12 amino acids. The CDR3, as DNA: TGTGCCAGCAGCCTTCGGGTAGGTGAGCAGTTCTTC. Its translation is CASSLRVGEQFF.

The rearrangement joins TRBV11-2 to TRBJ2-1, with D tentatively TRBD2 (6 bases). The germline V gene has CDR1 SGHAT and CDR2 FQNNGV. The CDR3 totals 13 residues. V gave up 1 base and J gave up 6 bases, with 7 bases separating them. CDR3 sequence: CASSLVAVNEQFF. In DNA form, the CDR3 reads TGTGCCAGCAGCTTAGTAGCGGTCAATGAGCAGTTCTTC.

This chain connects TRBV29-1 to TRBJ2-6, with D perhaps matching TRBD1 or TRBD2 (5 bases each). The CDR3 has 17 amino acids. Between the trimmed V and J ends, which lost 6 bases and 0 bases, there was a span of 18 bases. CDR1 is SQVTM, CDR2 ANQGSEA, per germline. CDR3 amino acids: CSVRGLDRNSGANVLTF. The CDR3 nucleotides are TGCAGCGTGAGGGGTCTTGACAGAAACTCTGGGGCCAACGTCCTGACTTTC.

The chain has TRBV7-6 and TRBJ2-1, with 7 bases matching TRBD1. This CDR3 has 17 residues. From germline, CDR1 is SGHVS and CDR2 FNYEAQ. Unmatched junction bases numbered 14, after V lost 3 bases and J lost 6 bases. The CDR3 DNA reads TGTGCCAGCAGCTTGTTCCTTGGGGTAGGGGGCTCCAATGAGCAGTTCTTC. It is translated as CASSLFLGVGGSNEQFF.

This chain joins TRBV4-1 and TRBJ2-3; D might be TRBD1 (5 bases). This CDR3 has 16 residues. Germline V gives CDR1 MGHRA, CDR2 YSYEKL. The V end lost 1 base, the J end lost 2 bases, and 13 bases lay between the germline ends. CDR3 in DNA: TGCGCCAGCAGCCAAGGTGGGGCCCTTCTCACAGATACGCAGTATTTT. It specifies CASSQGGALLTDTQYF.

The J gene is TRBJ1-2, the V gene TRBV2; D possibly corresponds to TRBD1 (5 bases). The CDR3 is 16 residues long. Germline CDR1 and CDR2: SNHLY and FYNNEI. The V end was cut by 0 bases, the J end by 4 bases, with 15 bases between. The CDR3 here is CASSEAQGEGLYGYTF. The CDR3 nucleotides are TGTGCCAGCAGTGAAGCGCAAGGCGAGGGACTCTATGGCTACACCTTC.

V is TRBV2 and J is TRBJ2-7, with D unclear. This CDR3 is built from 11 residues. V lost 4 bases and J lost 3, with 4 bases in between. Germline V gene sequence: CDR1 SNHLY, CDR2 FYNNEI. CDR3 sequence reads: CASSVNYEQYF. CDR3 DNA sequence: TGTGCCAGCAGTGTTAACTACGAGCAGTACTTC.

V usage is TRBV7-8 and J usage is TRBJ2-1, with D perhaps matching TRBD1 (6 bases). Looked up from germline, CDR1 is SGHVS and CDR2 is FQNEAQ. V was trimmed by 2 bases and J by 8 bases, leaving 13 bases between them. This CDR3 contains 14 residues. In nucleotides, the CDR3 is TGTGCCAGCAGCTTAATACAGGGTCGCGATGAGCAGTTCTTC. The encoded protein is CASSLIQGRDEQFF.

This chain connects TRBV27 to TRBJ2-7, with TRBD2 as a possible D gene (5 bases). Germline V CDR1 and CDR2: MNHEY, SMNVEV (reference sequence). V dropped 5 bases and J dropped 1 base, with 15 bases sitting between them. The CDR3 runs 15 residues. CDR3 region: CASSPGYPSSYEQYF. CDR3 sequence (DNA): TGTGCCAGCAGTCCGGGGTATCCCTCATCCTACGAGCAGTACTTC.

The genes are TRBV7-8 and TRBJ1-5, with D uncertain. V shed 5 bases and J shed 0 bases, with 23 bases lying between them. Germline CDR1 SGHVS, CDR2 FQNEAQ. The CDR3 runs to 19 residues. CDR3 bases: TGTGCCAGCAGCCTTAGCGGCGGGTTGGCAGGCTTTAGCAATCAGCCCCAGCATTTT. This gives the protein CASSLSGGLAGFSNQPQHF.

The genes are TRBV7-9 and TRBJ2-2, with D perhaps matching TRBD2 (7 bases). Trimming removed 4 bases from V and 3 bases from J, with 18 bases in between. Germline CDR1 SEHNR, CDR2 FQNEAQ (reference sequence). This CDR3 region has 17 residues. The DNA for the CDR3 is TGTGCCAGCAGCTCCGGGGGGCGGGATGTATACACCGGGGAGCTGTTTTTT. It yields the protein CASSSGGRDVYTGELFF.

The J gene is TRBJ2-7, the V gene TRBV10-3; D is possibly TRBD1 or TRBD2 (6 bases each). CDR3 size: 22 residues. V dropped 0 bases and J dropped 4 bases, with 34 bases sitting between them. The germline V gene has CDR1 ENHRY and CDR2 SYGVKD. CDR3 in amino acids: CAISESTTGQTGATGLAYEQYF. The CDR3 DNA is TGTGCCATCAGTGAGTCGACGACCGGACAGACGGGGGCTACGGGACTCGCGTACGAGCAGTACTTC.

CDR3 amino acids: CASSLTGTGDEQFF. CDR3 coding DNA: TGTGCCAGCAGTTTAACCGGGACAGGGGATGAGCAGTTCTTC. The J gene is TRBJ2-1, the V gene TRBV27, with 10 bases aligning to TRBD1. The J segment lost 8 bases and the V segment lost 2 bases, leaving 3 bases of the junction unmatched. From germline, CDR1 is MNHEY and CDR2 SMNVEV (reference sequence). This CDR3 is built from 14 residues.

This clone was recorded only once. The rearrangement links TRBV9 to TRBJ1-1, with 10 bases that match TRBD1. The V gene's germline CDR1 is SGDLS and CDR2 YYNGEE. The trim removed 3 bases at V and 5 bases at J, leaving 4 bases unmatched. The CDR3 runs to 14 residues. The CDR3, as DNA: TGTGCCAGCAGCGGGGACAGGGGAGAAACTGAAGCTTTCTTT. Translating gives CASSGDRGETEAFF. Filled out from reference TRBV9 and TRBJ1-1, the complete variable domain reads DSGVTQTPKHLITATGQRVTLRCSPRSGDLSVYWYQQSLDQGLQFLIQYYNGEERAKGNILERFSAQQFPDLHSELNLSSLELGDSALYFCASSGDRGETEAFFGQGTRLTVV.

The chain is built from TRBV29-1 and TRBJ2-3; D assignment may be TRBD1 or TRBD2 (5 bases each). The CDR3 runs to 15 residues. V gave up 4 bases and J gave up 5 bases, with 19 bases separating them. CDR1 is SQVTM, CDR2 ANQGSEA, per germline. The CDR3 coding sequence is TGCAGCGTTGTTGGTCTAGCTGGGACCTTAGATACGCAGTATTTT. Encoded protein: CSVVGLAGTLDTQYF.

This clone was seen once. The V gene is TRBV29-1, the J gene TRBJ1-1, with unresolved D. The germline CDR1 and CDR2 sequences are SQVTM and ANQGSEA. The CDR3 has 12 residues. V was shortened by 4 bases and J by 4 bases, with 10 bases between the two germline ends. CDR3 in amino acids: CSVAGVSTEAFF. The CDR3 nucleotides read TGCAGCGTTGCCGGAGTAAGCACTGAAGCTTTCTTT.

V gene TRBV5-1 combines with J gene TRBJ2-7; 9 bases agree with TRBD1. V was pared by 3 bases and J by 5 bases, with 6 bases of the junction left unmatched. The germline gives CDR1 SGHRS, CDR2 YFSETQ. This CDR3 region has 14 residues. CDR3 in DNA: TGCGCCAGCAGCTCCCGGGACAGGGACCACGAGCAGTACTTC. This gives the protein CASSSRDRDHEQYF.